This entry lists 2 T cell receptor beta chains sequenced from one sample in a study of blood T cell repertoires in COVID-19. Data came from immunoSEQ multiplex PCR; TCRdb stores just in-frame clones and leaves some out. Counted here are 100,000 or so clones, 85% occurring once; the ten biggest clones make up 4% to 5%. The sequenced sample consisted of peripheral blood. These receptor sequences come from a man aged 45-65 years with acute or convalescent COVID-19.

The chain links TRBV12-5 to TRBJ1-5, with D uncertain. Germline V gene sequence: CDR1 LGHNT, CDR2 FRNRAP. The V end lost 2 bases, the J end lost 8 bases, and 10 bases lay between the germline ends. The CDR3 is 13 residues long. CDR3 in DNA: TGTGCTAGTGGTTTGAATTTAATTGAGCCCCAGCATTTT. It translates to CASGLNLIEPQHF.

For the CDR3, the DNA is TGTGCCAGCACCCCTTGGACAGGTAGTTCTGGAAACACCATATATTTT. Translating it yields CASTPWTGSSGNTIYF. The chain has TRBV2 and TRBJ1-3; TRBD1 matches at 7 bases. With V trimmed by 7 bases and J by 1 base, 10 bases remained unmatched. Germline CDR1 reads SNHLY; CDR2 reads FYNNEI. This CDR3 has 16 amino acids.